Following are 6 T cell receptor beta chains from one sample sequenced in a study of CD8 T cells in ankylosing spondylitis (dated by TCRdb to between 2016 and 2019). Results the study describes overall, beyond this receptor: A TCR beta motif made up of several highly homologous amino acid variants appeared to be characteristic of blood from ankylosing spondylitis patients.

Libraries were built with 5' RACE. For sequencing, an Illumina HiSeq 2500 was employed. TCRdb reprocessed the public reads (quality trimming at Q25 with fastp, clone calling with MiXCR) and kept in-frame beta chains. Rows merge per CDR3 protein into single entries with the most common DNA and genes. This sample holds fewer than 250,000 distinct CDR3 sequences; around 20% were observed only once. Together, the top ten hold roughly 43% of the sample. Their antigen targets remain unknown. The specimen was blood, either unsorted or a sorted T cell fraction (not recorded which). All receptors come from a male donor with ankylosing spondylitis.

A few counts support this clonotype. The V and J genes are TRBV2 and TRBJ2-1; maybe TRBD1 (6 bases). CDR1 and CDR2 from the germline V gene are SNHLY and FYNNEI. The CDR3 consists of 13 residues. With 6 bases removed from V and 7 bases from J, the gap between germline ends came to 13 bases. CDR3 nucleotides: TGTGCCAGCAGCGCAACAGGGTGGAATGAGCAGTTCTTC. This sequence encodes CASSATGWNEQFF.

This clonotype was observed a handful of times. The chain employs TRBV12-3 or TRBV12-4 and TRBJ2-7; no definite D call. The CDR3 has 15 residues. Between the trimmed V and J ends, which lost 5 bases and 4 bases, there was a span of 18 bases. CDR3 amino acids: CASSPPSAPSYEQYF. CDR3 nucleotide sequence: TGTGCCAGCAGTCCCCCCTCCGCCCCGAGTTACGAGCAGTACTTC.

The chain has TRBV6-5 and TRBJ1-2; D is unresolved. Germline V gene lookup returns CDR1 MNHEY and CDR2 SVGAGI. Trimming stripped 2 bases from V and 0 bases from J, with 10 bases between. The CDR3 consists of 15 residues. The CDR3 bases are TGTGCCAGCAGTTACCTCCCGGGTCCTAACTATGGCTACACCTTC. This translates into CASSYLPGPNYGYTF.

J is TRBJ1-1 and V is TRBV20-1; 8 nucleotides match TRBD1. The CDR3 is 13 amino acids. V shed 3 bases and J 0 bases; nucleotides not matched to a gene: 0. CDR1 is DFQATT and CDR2 is SNEGSKA in the germline V gene (reference sequence). Written as DNA, the CDR3 is TGCAGTGCTAGGACAGGGGTGAACACTGAAGCTTTCTTT. Its protein is CSARTGVNTEAFF.

This clonotype came up a few times. The chain couples TRBV6-1 to TRBJ2-1; no definite D call. The CDR3 has 13 residues. Trimming took 5 bases from V and 6 from J, leaving 11 bases between them. Germline assignment: CDR1 MNHNS and CDR2 SASEGT. CDR3 region: CASSLRASNEQFF. The CDR3 nucleotides are TGTGCCAGCAGTCTCCGGGCCTCCAATGAGCAGTTCTTC.

This clonotype showed up just a few times. This sequence joins TRBV27 and TRBJ2-5, with 7 bases aligning to TRBD2. Germline V gene data show CDR1 as MNHEY and CDR2 as SMNVEV (reference sequence). The V and J ends lost 1 base and 5 bases, in that order; junction bases with no gene match: 7. This CDR3 is 15 amino acids long. The CDR3 DNA follows: TGTGCCAGCAGTTTATGGGGGGGGATTGGGGAGACCCAGTACTTC. Protein: CASSLWGGIGETQYF.